Listed here is a single T cell receptor (beta chain). What it binds is unknown. These data belong to a study of monozygotic twins with inflammatory bowel disease. Notes on the study in general: Variability in patient repertoires may have come partly from differing immunosuppressive treatments.

Germline V gene data show CDR1 as SGHRS and CDR2 as YFSETQ. There are 15 residues in the CDR3. TCRdb reworked the 5' RACE reads into one entry per CDR3 protein, no DNA. Across around 450,000 distinct CDR3 sequences, the top ten clones capture 2.4% of the sample. This TCR derives from a human donor with ulcerative colitis or Crohn's disease, or a healthy co-twin of an affected twin (not recorded which). Sample: blood. This rearrangement joins TRBV5-1 to TRBJ2-1. The CDR3 here is CASSLDVSSYNEQFF.